This is a list of T cell receptor beta chains from one sample in a study of blood T cell repertoires in COVID-19. Here immunoSEQ multiplex PCR was the method, and the copy in TCRdb shows in-frame clones only, minus some. In the table there are 300,000 to 350,000 clones, approximately 84% of which are singletons. Source material: PBMCs or T cells enriched from blood (not recorded which). Receptors originate from a woman in her thirties who had recovered from COVID-19. Both conserved end residues are part of each CDR3. Fields, in order: V gene, J gene, D gene, clone size, CDR3 protein, CDR3 DNA. The D gene is left open where the match is weak. Clone size is given for some rows only: seen once, a few or many times, or a class if the clone is expanded.

TRBV25-1,TRBJ1-2,.,.,CASSERVMEVYTF,TGTGCCAGCAGTGAGCGGGTAATGGAGGTCTACACCTTC
TRBV6-2/TRBV6-3,TRBJ2-7,TRBD1,.,CASSYRRTGDEQYF,TGTGCCAGCAGTTACCGGAGGACAGGGGACGAGCAGTACTTC
TRBV2,TRBJ1-5,.,.,CASRGAGSHQPQHF,TGTGCCAGCAGGGGGGCAGGGAGCCATCAGCCCCAGCATTTT
TRBV28,TRBJ1-4,.,few,CASEPYGLEGELFF,TGTGCCAGCGAACCTTACGGGCTTGAGGGTGAACTGTTTTTT
TRBV28,TRBJ1-1,.,.,CASSFFGQGGEAFF,TGTGCCAGCAGTTTTTTTGGCCAGGGAGGTGAAGCTTTCTTT
TRBV10-3,TRBJ1-4,.,.,CAISDGFEKLFF,TGTGCCATCAGTGACGGTTTCGAAAAACTGTTTTTT
TRBV28,TRBJ1-2,.,.,CAIEGWAGGYTF,TGTGCCATAGAAGGATGGGCGGGAGGCTACACCTTC
TRBV6-2/TRBV6-3,TRBJ2-5,TRBD1,.,CASSRQTGTGVPRYQETQYF,TGTGCCAGCAGCCGGCAAACCGGGACAGGGGTTCCCAGGTACCAAGAGACCCAGTACTTC
TRBV28,TRBJ1-5,.,.,CASTRLGTGEQPQHF,TGTGCCAGCACCCGCCTCGGGACGGGGGAACAGCCCCAGCATTTT
TRBV7-6,TRBJ1-2,TRBD1,.,CASSPRTGHNPNYGYTF,TGTGCCAGCAGCCCTCGGACAGGGCACAACCCTAACTATGGCTACACCTTC
TRBV6-2/TRBV6-3,TRBJ1-5,.,.,CASSYQGYQPQHF,TGTGCCAGCAGTTACCAGGGTTATCAGCCCCAGCATTTT
TRBV11-2,TRBJ1-4,.,.,CASRLGPQGEKLFF,TGTGCCAGCAGGCTGGGGCCCCAAGGGGAAAAACTGTTTTTT
TRBV5-1,TRBJ2-2,TRBD2,once,CASRGSTNTGELFF,TGCGCCTCGCGGGGGTCAACGAACACCGGGGAGCTGTTTTTT
TRBV7-5,TRBJ1-2,.,.,CVRSYGGFYYGYTF,TGTGTCAGAAGCTACGGGGGTTTCTACTATGGCTACACCTTC
TRBV30,TRBJ1-6,.,.,CAWSEDRGSTLHF,TGTGCCTGGAGCGAAGACCGCGGATCGACCCTCCACTTT
TRBV7-2,TRBJ1-5,.,.,CASSSTEIGQPQHF,TGTGCCAGCAGCTCCACAGAGATCGGTCAGCCCCAGCATTTT
TRBV12-2,TRBJ2-7,.,.,CASRLADSTYEQYF,TGTGCAAGTCGCTTAGCGGACAGCACCTACGAGCAGTACTTC
TRBV24-1,TRBJ2-2,TRBD2,.,CATQRGANTGELFF,TGTGCCACCCAGCGGGGGGCGAACACCGGGGAGCTGTTTTTT
TRBV6-2/TRBV6-3,TRBJ2-3,TRBD1,few,CASSYSLGQGARTDTQYF,TGTGCCAGCAGTTACTCGCTCGGACAGGGGGCGAGGACAGATACGCAGTATTTT
TRBV5-1,TRBJ1-5,.,once,CASSLKGGRGQPQHF,TGCGCCAGCAGCTTGAAGGGGGGGCGAGGTCAGCCCCAGCATTTT
TRBV6-1,TRBJ2-7,TRBD1,.,CASSERTGFDYEQYF,TGTGCCAGCAGTGAGCGGACAGGGTTTGACTACGAGCAGTACTTC
TRBV4-2,TRBJ1-2,TRBD1,.,CASSQVDRADYGYTF,TGTGCCAGCAGCCAAGTTGACAGGGCGGACTATGGCTACACCTTC
TRBV3-1/TRBV3-2,TRBJ2-2,.,.,CASSQGGLGELFF,TGTGCCAGCAGCCAAGGAGGTCTCGGGGAGCTGTTTTTT
TRBV7-9,TRBJ1-4,.,.,CASSLPGASNEKLFF,TGTGCCAGCAGCCTACCCGGAGCCAGCAATGAAAAACTGTTTTTT
TRBV19,TRBJ1-2,.,.,CASSIEGTATYGYTF,TGTGCCAGTAGTATAGAGGGTACAGCCACCTATGGCTACACCTTC
TRBV29-1,TRBJ2-3,.,few,CSVEDQRAQTPCTDTQYF,TGCAGCGTTGAAGATCAGAGGGCGCAGACGCCTTGCACAGATACGCAGTATTTT
TRBV30,TRBJ2-7,.,few,CAWTPPRGLYHEQYF,TGTGCCTGGACCCCCCCGCGGGGACTTTACCACGAGCAGTACTTC
TRBV30,TRBJ2-1,.,.,CAWSVWGGRYNEQFF,TGTGCCTGGAGTGTATGGGGGGGCCGGTACAATGAGCAGTTCTTC
TRBV6-5,TRBJ2-2,.,.,CASRSTRNTGELFF,TGTGCCAGCAGATCTACGAGGAACACCGGGGAGCTGTTTTTT
TRBV6-1,TRBJ2-7,TRBD1,.,CASSAAGTGTYEQYF,TGTGCCAGCAGTGCAGCCGGGACAGGGACCTACGAGCAGTACTTC
TRBV30,TRBJ2-2,TRBD2,.,CAWLLPRGGANTGELFF,TGTGCCTGGCTCCTACCACGCGGGGGGGCGAACACCGGGGAGCTGTTTTTT
TRBV7-2,TRBJ1-6,.,.,CASCSRGNSPLHF,TGTGCCAGCTGCAGCCGGGGAAATTCACCCCTCCACTTT
TRBV10-1,TRBJ2-7,TRBD1,.,CASSEGQGPYEQYF,TGCGCCAGCAGTGAGGGACAGGGCCCCTACGAGCAGTACTTC
TRBV27,TRBJ2-1,.,.,CASSLGSSYNEQFF,TGTGCCAGCAGTTTAGGGAGCTCCTACAATGAGCAGTTCTTC
TRBV7-9,TRBJ2-7,.,.,CASSFRDFSPGEQYF,TGTGCCAGCAGCTTCCGGGACTTCTCCCCGGGTGAGCAGTACTTC
TRBV28,TRBJ1-5,.,.,CASSPNRGGQNNQPQHF,TGTGCCAGCAGCCCTAACCGGGGGGGGCAGAACAATCAGCCCCAGCATTTT
TRBV5-1,TRBJ2-1,TRBD1,.,CASSGTGPYEQFF,TGCGCCAGCAGCGGGACAGGGCCGTATGAGCAGTTCTTC
TRBV27,TRBJ2-6,.,.,CASSWGSGANVLTF,TGTGCCAGCAGTTGGGGCTCCGGGGCCAACGTCCTGACTTTC
TRBV28,TRBJ1-3,TRBD1,.,CASSTPTGRSGNTIYF,TGTGCCAGCAGTACCCCGACAGGGAGGTCCGGAAACACCATATATTTT
TRBV21-1,TRBJ1-1,.,once,CASPRTIPGQGRGGAMNTEAFF,TGTGCCAGCCCGAGAACCATCCCGGGACAGGGAAGAGGGGGGGCCATGAACACTGAAGCTTTCTTT
TRBV3-1/TRBV3-2,TRBJ2-1,.,.,CASSPTLYNEQFF,TGTGCCAGCAGCCCGACACTCTACAATGAGCAGTTCTTC
TRBV5-6,TRBJ2-7,TRBD2,.,CASSPGLAGGGQYF,TGTGCCAGCAGCCCGGGACTAGCGGGGGGAGGGCAGTACTTC